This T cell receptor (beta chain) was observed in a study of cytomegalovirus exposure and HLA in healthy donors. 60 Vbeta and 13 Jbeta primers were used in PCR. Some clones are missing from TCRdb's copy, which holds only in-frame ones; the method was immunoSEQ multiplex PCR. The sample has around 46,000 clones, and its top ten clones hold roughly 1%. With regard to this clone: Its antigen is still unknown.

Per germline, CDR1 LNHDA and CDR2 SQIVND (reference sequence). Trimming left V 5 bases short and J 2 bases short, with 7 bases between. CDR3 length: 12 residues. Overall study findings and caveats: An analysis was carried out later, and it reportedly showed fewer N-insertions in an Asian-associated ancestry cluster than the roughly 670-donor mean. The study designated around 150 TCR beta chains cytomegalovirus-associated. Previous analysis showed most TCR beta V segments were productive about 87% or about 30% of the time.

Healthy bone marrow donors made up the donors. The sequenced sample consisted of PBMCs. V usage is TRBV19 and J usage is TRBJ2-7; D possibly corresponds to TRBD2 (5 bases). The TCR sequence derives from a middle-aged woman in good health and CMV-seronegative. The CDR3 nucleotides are TGTGCCAGTAGTGACTATACCTACGAGCAGTACTTC. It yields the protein CASSDYTYEQYF.